There are a few counts of the clone carrying this TCR beta chain. Its specificity is not known. With 1 base removed from V and 2 bases from J, the gap between germline ends came to 25 bases. The CDR3 contains 19 residues. Germline CDR1 DFQATT, CDR2 SNEGSKA (reference sequence). Each sample yielded at least 6 million isolated PBMCs. This record belongs to a study of blood T cells in healthy people across ages. A second PCR of roughly 7 to 11 cycles used a sample-barcoded 5' primer and a J-beta primer mix. TCRdb re-analysed the 5' RACE reads in MiXCR, keeping a single row per CDR3 protein. The table has 1.2 million to 1.5 million distinct CDR3 sequences, about 43% seen once. Points from the study as a whole: As age increased, TCR beta diversity per million T cells fell in a roughly linear fashion. More naive CD4+ cells and higher diversity marked long-lived donors relative to aged donors. Any conclusive comparison of naive versus antigen-experienced cells was prevented by using unsorted PBMCs.

The TCR originated in a young woman in good health. This chain uses TRBV20-1 with TRBJ2-3; a weak D match, TRBD1 (6 bases). Specimen: blood. CDR3 coding DNA: TGCAGTGCTAGAGTTATCTTGATATCCGGGACACCCAACACAGATACGCAGTATTTT. Amino acids: CSARVILISGTPNTDTQYF.